The 10 T cell receptor beta chains given below trace back to one sample, sequenced in a study of T cell clonality in common variable immunodeficiency. Sequenced by immunoSEQ multiplex PCR; TCRdb stores in-frame clones only, minus some. The sample is made up of approximately 50,000 clones, none counted only once. Input material: peripheral blood mononuclear cells. All receptors come from a person aged 18 to 69 in good health.

This clone was seen many times. Sequencing ends 3 residues short of the CDR3 end; the germline J gene provides the rest. The V call is TRBV28, the J call TRBJ2-5, with 9 positions matching TRBD1. V lost 9 bases and J lost 4; bases outside the gene matches: 12. Looked up from germline, CDR1 is MDHEN and CDR2 is SYDVKM. CDR3 length: 15 amino acids. The CDR3 bases that were read are TGTGCCAGTAGCCTCCCAACAGGGGGCGGAGAGACC. This sequence encodes CASSLPTGGGET. The CDR3, in full, reads CASSLPTGGGETQYF.

This clone was observed at least ten times. The read falls 3 residues short of the CDR3 end, and the missing part is taken from the germline J gene. The V gene is TRBV19, the J gene TRBJ1-2; perhaps TRBD1 as D (5 bases). This CDR3 region has 14 residues. Germline V CDR1 and CDR2: LNHDA, SQIVND (reference sequence). V shed 2 bases and J shed 7 bases, with 14 bases lying between them. CDR3 residues: CASSISPRVSGYTF. The DNA read from the CDR3 is TGTGCCAGTAGTATATCCCCCAGGGTATCTGGC.

In this sample, this clone turned up many times. The read terminates 3 residues before the CDR3 end, so the remaining end is supplied by the germline J gene. V and J are TRBV30 and TRBJ2-5; 9 nucleotides align to TRBD2. The trim removed 8 bases at V and 4 bases at J, leaving 14 bases unmatched. Germline values: CDR1 GTSNPN, CDR2 SVGIG (reference sequence). This CDR3 is 15 amino acids long. CDR3: CAGFPAGGWGETQYF. Partial CDR3 DNA: TGTGCCGGGTTTCCAGCGGGAGGATGGGGAGAGACC.

This clone has at least ten counts. The CDR3 end is not reached by the read, which stops 3 residues before it; the germline J gene fills it in. The V call is TRBV2, the J call TRBJ1-1; D is ambiguous. Per the germline V gene, CDR1 is SNHLY and CDR2 is FYNNEI. Trimming pared 2 bases from V and 2 bases from J, leaving 3 bases between. CDR3 length: 12 amino acids. CDR3 DNA, as far as it was read: TGTGCCAGCAGTGAACTAAACACTGAA. Protein: CASSELNTE. The entire CDR3 reads CASSELNTEAFF.

This clone was seen repeatedly, ten times or more. The read ends 3 residues shy of where the CDR3 ends; the end is completed using the germline J gene. The rearrangement links TRBV14 to TRBJ2-1; weak D call: TRBD2 (6 bases). The germline V gene encodes CDR1 SGHDN and CDR2 FVKESK. The CDR3 extends over 14 amino acids. V lost 0 bases and J lost 5, with 8 bases in between. The CDR3 spells CASSQDGLHNEQFF. The sequenced part of the CDR3 DNA is TGTGCCAGCAGCCAAGATGGACTACACAATGAG.

About this clone itself: The read ends 3 residues early relative to the CDR3; the germline J gene fills the gap. The chain employs TRBV30 and TRBJ2-4, with 8 positions matching TRBD1. The CDR3 has 13 amino acids. In germline, CDR1 is GTSNPN, CDR2 SVGIG (reference sequence). This chain's CDR3 is CACRAGTGYGQYF. Incomplete CDR3 DNA: TGTGCCTGTAGGGCCGGGACAGGCTATGGT.

Ten or more counts support this clone. The read is 3 residues too short to cover the CDR3 end, so that end is filled in from the germline J gene. The rearrangement joins TRBV19 to TRBJ1-2, with 8 nucleotides matching TRBD1. Germline CDR1 and CDR2: LNHDA and SQIVND (reference sequence). The CDR3 is made up of 17 amino acids. V gave up 5 bases and J gave up 3 bases; unmatched junction bases: 14. CDR3 region: CASSHPQGAIPHYGYTF. The covered CDR3 bases are TGTGCCAGTAGTCACCCTCAGGGGGCGATCCCCCACTATGGC.

This clone was observed at least ten times. The read is 3 residues too short to cover the CDR3 end, so that end is filled in from the germline J gene. This chain uses TRBV20-1 with TRBJ2-3; possible D gene TRBD1, 5 bases. This CDR3 is 15 amino acids long. The V and J ends lost 0 bases and 0 bases respectively, with 10 bases between them. Germline loops: CDR1 DFQATT, CDR2 SNEGSKA (reference sequence). This chain's CDR3 is CSARDSRVSTDTQYF. CDR3 DNA, as far as it was read: TGCAGTGCTAGAGATTCCAGGGTTAGCACAGATACG.

Concerning this clone itself: The CDR3 end falls 3 residues outside the read, so it is completed with the germline J gene. The V call is TRBV7-2, the J call TRBJ2-3; D possibly corresponds to TRBD2 (6 bases). Per germline, CDR1 SGHTA and CDR2 FQGNSA. The CDR3 runs 15 residues. The CDR3 region is CASSSRAGWGQPQYF. CDR3 DNA, as far as it was read: TGTGCCAGCAGTTCGAGGGCGGGGTGGGGTCAGCCG.

Ten or more counts support this clone. The read halts 3 residues ahead of the CDR3 end, with the missing end drawn from the germline J gene. The chain carries TRBV20-1 and TRBJ2-2; TRBD2 might be the D (6 bases). Germline CDR1 is DFQATT and CDR2 is SNEGSKA (reference sequence). The CDR3 has 14 amino acids. The CDR3 sequence: CSAWGLPSNEKLFF. The part of the CDR3 DNA that was read is TGCAGTGCTTGGGGACTGCCCAGTAATGAAAAG.